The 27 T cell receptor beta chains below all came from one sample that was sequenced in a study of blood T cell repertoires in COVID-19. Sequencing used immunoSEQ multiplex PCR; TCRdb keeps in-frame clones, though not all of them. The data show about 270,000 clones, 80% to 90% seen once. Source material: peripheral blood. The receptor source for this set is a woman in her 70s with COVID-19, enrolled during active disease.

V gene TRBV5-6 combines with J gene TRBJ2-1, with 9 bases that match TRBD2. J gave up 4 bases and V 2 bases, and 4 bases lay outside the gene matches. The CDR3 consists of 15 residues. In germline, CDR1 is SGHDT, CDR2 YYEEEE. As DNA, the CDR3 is TGTGCCAGCAGCTTTAGCGGGGGAGCTTACAATGAGCAGTTCTTC. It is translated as CASSFSGGAYNEQFF.

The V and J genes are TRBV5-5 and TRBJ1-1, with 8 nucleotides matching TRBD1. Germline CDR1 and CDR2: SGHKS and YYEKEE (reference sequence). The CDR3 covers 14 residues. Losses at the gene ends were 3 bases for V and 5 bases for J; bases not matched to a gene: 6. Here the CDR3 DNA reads TGTGCCAGCAGCTCATCAGGGGGCTGGACTGAAGCTTTCTTT. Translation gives CASSSSGGWTEAFF.

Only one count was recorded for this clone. Here the CDR3 DNA reads TGTGCCAGCAGCGACACCGAGGGTTCCAATCAGCCCCAGCATTTT. It is translated as CASSDTEGSNQPQHF. The V call is TRBV28, the J call TRBJ1-5, with no clear D. Germline V gene lookup returns CDR1 MDHEN and CDR2 SYDVKM. This CDR3 comprises 15 residues. V shed 6 bases and J shed 3 bases, with 15 bases lying between them.

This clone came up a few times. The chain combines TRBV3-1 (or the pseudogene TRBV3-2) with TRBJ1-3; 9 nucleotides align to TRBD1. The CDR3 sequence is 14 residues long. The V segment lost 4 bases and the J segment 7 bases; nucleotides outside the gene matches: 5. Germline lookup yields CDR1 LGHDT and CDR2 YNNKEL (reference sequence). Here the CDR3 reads CASSRRDRANTIYF. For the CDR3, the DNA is TGTGCCAGCAGCCGCCGGGACAGGGCCAACACCATATATTTT.

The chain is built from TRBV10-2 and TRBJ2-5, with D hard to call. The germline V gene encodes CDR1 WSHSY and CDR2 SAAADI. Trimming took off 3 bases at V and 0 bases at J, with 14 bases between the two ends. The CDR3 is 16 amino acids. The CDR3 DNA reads TGCGCCAGCAGTGATCGAGGATTTAGGTACCAAGAGACCCAGTACTTC. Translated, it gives CASSDRGFRYQETQYF.

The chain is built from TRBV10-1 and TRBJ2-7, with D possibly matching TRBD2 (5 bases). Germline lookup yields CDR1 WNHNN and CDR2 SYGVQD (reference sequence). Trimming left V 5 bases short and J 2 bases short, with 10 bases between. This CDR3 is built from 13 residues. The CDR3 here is CASSRGMAYEQYF. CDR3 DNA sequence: TGCGCCAGCAGTCGGGGTATGGCCTACGAGCAGTACTTC.

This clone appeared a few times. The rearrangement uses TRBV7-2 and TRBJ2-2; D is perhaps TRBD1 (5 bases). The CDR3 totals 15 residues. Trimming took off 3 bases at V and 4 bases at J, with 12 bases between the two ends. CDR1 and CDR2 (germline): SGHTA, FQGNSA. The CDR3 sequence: CASSFDRLRTGELFF. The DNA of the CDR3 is TGTGCCAGCAGCTTCGACAGATTGCGCACCGGGGAGCTGTTTTTT.

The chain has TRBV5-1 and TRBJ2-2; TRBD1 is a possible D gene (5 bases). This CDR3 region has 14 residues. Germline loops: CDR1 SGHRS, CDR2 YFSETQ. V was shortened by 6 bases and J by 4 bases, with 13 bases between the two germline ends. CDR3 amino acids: CASTPGSATGELFF. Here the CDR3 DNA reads TGCGCCAGCACCCCAGGGTCGGCCACCGGGGAGCTGTTTTTT.

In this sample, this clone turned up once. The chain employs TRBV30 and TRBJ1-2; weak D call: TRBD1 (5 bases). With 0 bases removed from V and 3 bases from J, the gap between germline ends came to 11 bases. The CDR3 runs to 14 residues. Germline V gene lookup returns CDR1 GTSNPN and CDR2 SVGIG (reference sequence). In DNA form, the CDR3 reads TGTGCCTGGAGTGTACCGGGGACTGACTATGGCTACACCTTC. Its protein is CAWSVPGTDYGYTF. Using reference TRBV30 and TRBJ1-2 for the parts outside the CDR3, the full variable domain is SQTIHQWPATLVQPVGSPLSLECTVEGTSNPNLYWYRQAAGRGLQLLFYSVGIGQISSEVPQNLSASRPQDRQFILSSKKLLLSDSGFYLCAWSVPGTDYGYTFGSGTRLTVV.

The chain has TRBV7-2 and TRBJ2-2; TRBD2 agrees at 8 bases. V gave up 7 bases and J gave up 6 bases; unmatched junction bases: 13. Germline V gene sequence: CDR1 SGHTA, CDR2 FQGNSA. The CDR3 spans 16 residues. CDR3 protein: CASIERAGGIPGELFF. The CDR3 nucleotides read TGTGCCAGCATAGAGCGGGCGGGGGGCATACCCGGGGAGCTGTTTTTT.

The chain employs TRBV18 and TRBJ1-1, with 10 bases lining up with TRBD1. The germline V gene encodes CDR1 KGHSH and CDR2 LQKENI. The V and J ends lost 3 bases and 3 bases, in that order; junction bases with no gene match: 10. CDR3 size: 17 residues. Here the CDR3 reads CASSPKLGTGEYTEAFF. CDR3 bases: TGTGCCAGCTCACCTAAATTAGGGACAGGGGAATACACTGAAGCTTTCTTT.

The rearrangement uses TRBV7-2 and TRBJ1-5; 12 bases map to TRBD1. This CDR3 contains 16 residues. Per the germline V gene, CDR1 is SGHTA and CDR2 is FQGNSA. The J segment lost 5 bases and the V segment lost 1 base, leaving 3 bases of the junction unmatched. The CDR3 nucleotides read TGTGCCAGCAGCTTAGTAGGGACAGGGGGCTATCAGCCCCAGCATTTT. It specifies CASSLVGTGGYQPQHF. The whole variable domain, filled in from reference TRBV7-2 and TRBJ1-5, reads GAGVSQSPSNKVTEKGKDVELRCDPISGHTALYWYRQSLGQGLEFLIYFQGNSAPDKSGLPSDRFSAERTGGSVSTLTIQRTQQEDSAVYLCASSLVGTGGYQPQHFGDGTRLSIL.

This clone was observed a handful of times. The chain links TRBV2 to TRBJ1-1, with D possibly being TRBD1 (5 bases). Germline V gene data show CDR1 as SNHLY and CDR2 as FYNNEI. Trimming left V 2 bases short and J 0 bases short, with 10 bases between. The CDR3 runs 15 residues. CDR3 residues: CASSELGGLNTEAFF. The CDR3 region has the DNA TGTGCCAGCAGTGAATTGGGGGGATTGAACACTGAAGCTTTCTTT.

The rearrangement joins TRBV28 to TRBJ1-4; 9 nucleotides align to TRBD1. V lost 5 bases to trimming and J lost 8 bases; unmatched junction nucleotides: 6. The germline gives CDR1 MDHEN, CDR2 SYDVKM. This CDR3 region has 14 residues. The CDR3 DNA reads TGTGCCAGCAGTACAGGGGGCAGAGTGGAAAAACTGTTTTTT. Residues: CASSTGGRVEKLFF.

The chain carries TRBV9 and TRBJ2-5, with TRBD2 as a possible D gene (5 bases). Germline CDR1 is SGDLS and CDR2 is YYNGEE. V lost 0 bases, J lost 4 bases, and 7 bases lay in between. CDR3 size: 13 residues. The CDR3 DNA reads TGTGCCAGCAGCGTAGGGACTCCAGAGACCCAGTACTTC. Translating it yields CASSVGTPETQYF.

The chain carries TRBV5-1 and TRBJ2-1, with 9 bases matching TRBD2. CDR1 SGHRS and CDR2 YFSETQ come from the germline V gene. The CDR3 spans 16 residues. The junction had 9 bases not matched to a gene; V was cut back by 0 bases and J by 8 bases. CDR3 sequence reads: CASSLAQAGGMHEQFF. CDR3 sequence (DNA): TGCGCCAGCAGCTTGGCCCAAGCGGGGGGAATGCATGAGCAGTTCTTC.

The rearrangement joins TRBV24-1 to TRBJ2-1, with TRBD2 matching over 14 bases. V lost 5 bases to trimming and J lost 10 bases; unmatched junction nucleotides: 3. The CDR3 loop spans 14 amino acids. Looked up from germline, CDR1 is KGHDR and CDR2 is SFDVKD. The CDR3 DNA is TGTGCCACCAGTGCCGGACTAGCGGGGGGCGAGCAGTTCTTC. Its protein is CATSAGLAGGEQFF.

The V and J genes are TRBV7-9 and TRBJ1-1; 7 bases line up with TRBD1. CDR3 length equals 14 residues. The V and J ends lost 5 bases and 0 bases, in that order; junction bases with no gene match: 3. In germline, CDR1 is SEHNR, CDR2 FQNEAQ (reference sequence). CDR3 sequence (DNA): TGTGCCAGCAGCCCCGACAGGGTGAACACTGAAGCTTTCTTT. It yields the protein CASSPDRVNTEAFF.

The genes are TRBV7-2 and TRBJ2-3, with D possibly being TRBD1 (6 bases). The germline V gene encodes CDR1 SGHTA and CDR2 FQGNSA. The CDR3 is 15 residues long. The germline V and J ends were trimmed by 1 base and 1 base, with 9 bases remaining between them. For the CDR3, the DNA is TGTGCCAGCAGCTTAGTGGGGGCCCGCACAGATACGCAGTATTTT. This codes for CASSLVGARTDTQYF.

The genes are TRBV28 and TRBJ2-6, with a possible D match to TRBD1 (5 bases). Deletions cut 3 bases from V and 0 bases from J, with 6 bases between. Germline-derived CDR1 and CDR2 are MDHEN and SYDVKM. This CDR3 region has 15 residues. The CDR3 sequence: CASSLGPSGANVLTF. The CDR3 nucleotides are TGTGCCAGCAGTTTGGGGCCCTCTGGGGCCAACGTCCTGACTTTC.

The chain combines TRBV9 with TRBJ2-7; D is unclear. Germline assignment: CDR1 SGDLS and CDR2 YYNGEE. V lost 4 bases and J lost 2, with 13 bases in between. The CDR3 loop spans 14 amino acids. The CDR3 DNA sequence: TGTGCCAGCAGCCCAACCGGTACGACCTACGAGCAGTACTTC. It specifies CASSPTGTTYEQYF.

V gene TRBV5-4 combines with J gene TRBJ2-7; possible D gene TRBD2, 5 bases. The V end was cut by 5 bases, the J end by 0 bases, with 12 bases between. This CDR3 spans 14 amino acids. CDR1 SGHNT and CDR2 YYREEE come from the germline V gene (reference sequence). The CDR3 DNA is TGTGCCAGCAGTTTGTCGGGGTCCTCCTACGAGCAGTACTTC. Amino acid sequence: CASSLSGSSYEQYF.

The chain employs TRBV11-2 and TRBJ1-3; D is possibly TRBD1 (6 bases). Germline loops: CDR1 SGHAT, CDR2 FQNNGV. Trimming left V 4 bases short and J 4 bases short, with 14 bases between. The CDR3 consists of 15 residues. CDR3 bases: TGTGCCAGCAGCTCGTCTCAGGGGAACGGAAACACCATATATTTT. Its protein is CASSSSQGNGNTIYF. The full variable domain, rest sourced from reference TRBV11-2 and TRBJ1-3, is EAGVAQSPRYKIIEKRQSVAFWCNPISGHATLYWYQQILGQGPKLLIQFQNNGVVDDSQLPKDRFSAERLKGVDSTLKIQPAKLEDSAVYLCASSSSQGNGNTIYFGEGSWLTVV.

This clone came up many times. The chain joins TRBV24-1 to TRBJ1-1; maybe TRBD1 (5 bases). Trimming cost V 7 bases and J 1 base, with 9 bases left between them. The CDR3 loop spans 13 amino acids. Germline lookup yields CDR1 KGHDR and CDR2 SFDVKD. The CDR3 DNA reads TGTGCCACCAGAGGACACGGGAACACTGAAGCTTTCTTT. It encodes CATRGHGNTEAFF.

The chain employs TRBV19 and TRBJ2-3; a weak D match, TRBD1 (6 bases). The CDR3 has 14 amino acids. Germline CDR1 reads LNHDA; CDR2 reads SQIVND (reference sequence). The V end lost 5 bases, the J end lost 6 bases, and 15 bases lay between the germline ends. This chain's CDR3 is CASSLYRVGDTQYF. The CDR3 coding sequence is TGTGCCAGTAGTTTGTACAGGGTGGGGGATACGCAGTATTTT.

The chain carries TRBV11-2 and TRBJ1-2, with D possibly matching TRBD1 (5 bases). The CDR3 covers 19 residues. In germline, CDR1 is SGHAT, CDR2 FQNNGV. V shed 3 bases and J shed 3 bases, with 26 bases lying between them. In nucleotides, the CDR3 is TGTGCCAGCAGCTTGTCTTTCGGGGGGGAGACCGGGACCCACTATGGCTACACCTTC. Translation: CASSLSFGGETGTHYGYTF.

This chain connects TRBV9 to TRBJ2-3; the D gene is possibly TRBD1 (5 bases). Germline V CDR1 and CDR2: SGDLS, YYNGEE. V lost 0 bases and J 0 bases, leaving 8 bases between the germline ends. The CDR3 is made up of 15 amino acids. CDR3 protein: CASSVAPGSTDTQYF. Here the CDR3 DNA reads TGTGCCAGCAGCGTAGCGCCAGGGAGCACAGATACGCAGTATTTT.